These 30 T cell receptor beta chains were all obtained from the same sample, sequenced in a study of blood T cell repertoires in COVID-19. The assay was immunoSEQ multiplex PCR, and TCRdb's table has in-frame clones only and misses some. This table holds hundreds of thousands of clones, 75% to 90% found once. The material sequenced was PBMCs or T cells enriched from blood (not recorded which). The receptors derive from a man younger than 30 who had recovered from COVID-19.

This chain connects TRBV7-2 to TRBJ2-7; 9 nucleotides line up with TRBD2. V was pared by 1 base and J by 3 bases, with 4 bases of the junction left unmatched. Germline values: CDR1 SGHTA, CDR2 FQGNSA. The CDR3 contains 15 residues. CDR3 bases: TGTGCCAGCAGCTTAGTCCTAGCGGGGAACTACGAGCAGTACTTC. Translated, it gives CASSLVLAGNYEQYF.

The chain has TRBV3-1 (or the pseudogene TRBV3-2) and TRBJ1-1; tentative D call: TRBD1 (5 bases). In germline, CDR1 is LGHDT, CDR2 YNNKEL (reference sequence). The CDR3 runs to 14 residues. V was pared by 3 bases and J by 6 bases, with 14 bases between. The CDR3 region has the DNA TGTGCCAGCAGCCATGGGGGTGGGAGGTCTGAAGCTTTCTTT. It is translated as CASSHGGGRSEAFF.

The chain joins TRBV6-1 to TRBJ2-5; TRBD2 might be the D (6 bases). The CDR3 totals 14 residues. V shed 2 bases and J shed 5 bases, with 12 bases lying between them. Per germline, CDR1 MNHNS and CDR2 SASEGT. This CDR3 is CASSEQLAGETQYF. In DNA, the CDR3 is TGTGCCAGCAGTGAACAACTAGCTGGCGAGACCCAGTACTTC.

The CDR3 protein is CASSRDLGGEEKLFF. The CDR3 DNA is TGCGCCAGCAGCCGGGACCTAGGGGGGGAGGAAAAACTGTTTTTT. This chain connects TRBV4-3 to TRBJ1-4; possibly TRBD1 for D (6 bases). The V end was cut by 4 bases, the J end by 8 bases, with 17 bases between. The CDR3 contains 15 residues. CDR1 is LGHNA, CDR2 YSLEER, per germline.

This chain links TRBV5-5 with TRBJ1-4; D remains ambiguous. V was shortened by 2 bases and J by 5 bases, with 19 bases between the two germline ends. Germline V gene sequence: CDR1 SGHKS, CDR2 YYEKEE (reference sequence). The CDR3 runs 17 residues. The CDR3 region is CASSFWPTPAENEKLFF. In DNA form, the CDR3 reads TGTGCCAGCAGCTTTTGGCCCACACCTGCCGAAAATGAAAAACTGTTTTTT.

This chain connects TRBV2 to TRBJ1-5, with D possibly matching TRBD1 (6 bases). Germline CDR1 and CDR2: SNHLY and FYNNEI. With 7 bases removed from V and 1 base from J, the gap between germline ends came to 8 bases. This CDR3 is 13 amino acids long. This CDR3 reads CASTGQSNQPQHF. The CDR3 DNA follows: TGTGCCAGCACTGGACAGAGCAATCAGCCCCAGCATTTT.

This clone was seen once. The CDR3 sequence: CASSLSSDFGAEAFF. CDR3 in DNA: TGTGCCAGCAGTTTATCTTCAGACTTTGGAGCTGAAGCTTTCTTT. The chain joins TRBV27 to TRBJ1-1; D gene uncertain. V was cut by 0 bases and J by 6 bases, with 14 bases left in between. CDR1 is MNHEY, CDR2 SMNVEV, per germline (reference sequence). The CDR3 is made up of 15 amino acids.

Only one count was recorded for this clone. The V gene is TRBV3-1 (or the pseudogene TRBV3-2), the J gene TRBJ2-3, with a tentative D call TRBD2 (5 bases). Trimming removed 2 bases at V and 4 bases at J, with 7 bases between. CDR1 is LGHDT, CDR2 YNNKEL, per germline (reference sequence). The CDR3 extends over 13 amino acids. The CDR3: CASSQHGADTQYF. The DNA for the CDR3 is TGTGCCAGCAGCCAACACGGGGCAGATACGCAGTATTTT.

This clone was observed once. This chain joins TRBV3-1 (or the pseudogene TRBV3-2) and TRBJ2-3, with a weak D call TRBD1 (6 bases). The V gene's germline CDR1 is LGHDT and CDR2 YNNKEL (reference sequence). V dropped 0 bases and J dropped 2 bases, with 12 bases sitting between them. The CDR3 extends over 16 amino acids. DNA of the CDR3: TGTGCCAGCAGCCAAGAAGGATACAGGGCCACAGATACGCAGTATTTT. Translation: CASSQEGYRATDTQYF.

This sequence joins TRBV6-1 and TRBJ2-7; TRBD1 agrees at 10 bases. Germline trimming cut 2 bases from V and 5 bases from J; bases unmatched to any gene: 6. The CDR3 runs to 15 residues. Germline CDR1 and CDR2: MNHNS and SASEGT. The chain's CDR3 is CASSEPGQGSNEQYF. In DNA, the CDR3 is TGTGCCAGCAGTGAACCGGGACAGGGGTCCAACGAGCAGTACTTC.

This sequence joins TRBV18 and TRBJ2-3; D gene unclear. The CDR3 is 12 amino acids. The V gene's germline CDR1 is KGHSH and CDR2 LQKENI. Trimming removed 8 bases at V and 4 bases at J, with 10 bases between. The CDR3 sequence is CASARSADTQYF. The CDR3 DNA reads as TGTGCCAGCGCACGGTCGGCAGATACGCAGTATTTT.

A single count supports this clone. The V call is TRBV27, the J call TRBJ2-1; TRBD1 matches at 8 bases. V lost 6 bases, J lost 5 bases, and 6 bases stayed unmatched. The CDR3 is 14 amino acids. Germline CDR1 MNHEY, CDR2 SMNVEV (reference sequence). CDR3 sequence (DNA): TGTGCCAGCAGAGGGTCAGGGGGCAACAATGAGCAGTTCTTC. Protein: CASRGSGGNNEQFF.

CDR3 sequence reads: CATKGLAGVGTGELFF. The CDR3 DNA is TGTGCCACCAAGGGACTAGCGGGAGTGGGCACCGGGGAGCTGTTTTTT. J is TRBJ2-2 and V is TRBV27, with 14 bases lining up with TRBD2. Germline V gene sequence: CDR1 MNHEY, CDR2 SMNVEV (reference sequence). The CDR3 consists of 16 residues. Unmatched junction bases numbered 8, after V lost 10 bases and J lost 4 bases.

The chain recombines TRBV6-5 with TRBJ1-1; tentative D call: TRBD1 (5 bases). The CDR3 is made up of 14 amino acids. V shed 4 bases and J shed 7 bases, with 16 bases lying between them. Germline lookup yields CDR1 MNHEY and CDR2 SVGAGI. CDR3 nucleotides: TGTGCCAGCAGTTCCGGCCTCCCAGGGATTGAAGCTTTCTTT. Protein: CASSSGLPGIEAFF.

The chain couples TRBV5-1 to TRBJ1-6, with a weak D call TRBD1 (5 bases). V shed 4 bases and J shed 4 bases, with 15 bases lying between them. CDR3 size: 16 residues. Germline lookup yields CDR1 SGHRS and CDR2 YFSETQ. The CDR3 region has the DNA TGCGCCAGCAGCAGTTCCCAGGGCAGTTATAATTCACCCCTCCACTTT. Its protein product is CASSSSQGSYNSPLHF.

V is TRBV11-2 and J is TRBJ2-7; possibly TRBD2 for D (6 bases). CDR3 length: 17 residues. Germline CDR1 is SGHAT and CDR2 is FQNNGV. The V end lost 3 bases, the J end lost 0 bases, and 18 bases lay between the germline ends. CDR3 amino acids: CASSLGGLPYISYEQYF. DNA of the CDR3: TGTGCCAGCAGCTTGGGAGGACTACCCTATATCTCCTACGAGCAGTACTTC.

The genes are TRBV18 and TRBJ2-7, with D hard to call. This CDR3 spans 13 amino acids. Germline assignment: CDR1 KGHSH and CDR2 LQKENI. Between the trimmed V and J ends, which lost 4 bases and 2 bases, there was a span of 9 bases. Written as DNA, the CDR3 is TGTGCCAGCTCACTACTCGATACCTACGAGCAGTACTTC. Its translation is CASSLLDTYEQYF.

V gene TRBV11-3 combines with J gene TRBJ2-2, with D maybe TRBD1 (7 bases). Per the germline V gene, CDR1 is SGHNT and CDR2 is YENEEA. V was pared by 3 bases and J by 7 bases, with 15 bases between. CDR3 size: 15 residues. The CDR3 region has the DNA TGTGCCAGCAGCTTGTCACAGGGGAGGAGCGGGGAGCTGTTTTTT. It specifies CASSLSQGRSGELFF.

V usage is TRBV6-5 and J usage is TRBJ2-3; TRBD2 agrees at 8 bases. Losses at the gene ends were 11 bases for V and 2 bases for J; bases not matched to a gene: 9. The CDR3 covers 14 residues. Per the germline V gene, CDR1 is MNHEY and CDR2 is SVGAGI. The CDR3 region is CASRWRGDTDTQYF. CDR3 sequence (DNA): TGTGCCTCCCGTTGGCGGGGGGACACAGATACGCAGTATTTT.

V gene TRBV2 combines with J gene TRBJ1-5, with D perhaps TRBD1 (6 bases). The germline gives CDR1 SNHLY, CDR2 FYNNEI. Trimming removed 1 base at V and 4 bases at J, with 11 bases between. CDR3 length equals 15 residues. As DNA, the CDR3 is TGTGCCAGCAGTGAAGACAGGGTGGTAAATCAGCCCCAGCATTTT. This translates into CASSEDRVVNQPQHF.

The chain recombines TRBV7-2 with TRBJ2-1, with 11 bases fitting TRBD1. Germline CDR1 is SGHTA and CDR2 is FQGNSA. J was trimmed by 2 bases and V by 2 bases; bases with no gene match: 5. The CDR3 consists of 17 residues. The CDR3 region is CASSLLGQGVTYNEQFF. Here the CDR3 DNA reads TGTGCCAGCAGCTTATTGGGACAGGGGGTCACCTACAATGAGCAGTTCTTC.

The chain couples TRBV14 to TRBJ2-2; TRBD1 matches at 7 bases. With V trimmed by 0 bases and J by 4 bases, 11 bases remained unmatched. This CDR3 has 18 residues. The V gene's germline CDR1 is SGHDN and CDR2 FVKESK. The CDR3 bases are TGTGCCAGCAGCCAAGATGTGCCGACAGGGCACCCCACCGGGGAGCTGTTTTTT. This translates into CASSQDVPTGHPTGELFF.

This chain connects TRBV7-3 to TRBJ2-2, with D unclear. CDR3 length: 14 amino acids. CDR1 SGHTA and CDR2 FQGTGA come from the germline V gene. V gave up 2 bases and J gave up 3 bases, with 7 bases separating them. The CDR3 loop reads CASSLSRDTGELFF. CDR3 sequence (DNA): TGTGCCAGCAGCTTATCCCGGGACACCGGGGAGCTGTTTTTT.

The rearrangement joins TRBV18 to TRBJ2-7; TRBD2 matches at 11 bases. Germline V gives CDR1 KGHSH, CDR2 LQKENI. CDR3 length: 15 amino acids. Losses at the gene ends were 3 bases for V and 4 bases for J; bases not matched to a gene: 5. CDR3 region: CASSPGTSGTYEQYF. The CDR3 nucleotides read TGTGCCAGCTCACCGGGGACTAGCGGCACTTACGAGCAGTACTTC.

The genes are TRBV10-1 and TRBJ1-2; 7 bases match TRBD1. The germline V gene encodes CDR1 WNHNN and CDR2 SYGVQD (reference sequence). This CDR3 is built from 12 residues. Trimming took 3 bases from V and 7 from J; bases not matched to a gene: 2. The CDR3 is CASSDGTVGYTF. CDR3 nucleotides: TGCGCCAGCAGTGACGGGACAGTTGGCTACACCTTC.

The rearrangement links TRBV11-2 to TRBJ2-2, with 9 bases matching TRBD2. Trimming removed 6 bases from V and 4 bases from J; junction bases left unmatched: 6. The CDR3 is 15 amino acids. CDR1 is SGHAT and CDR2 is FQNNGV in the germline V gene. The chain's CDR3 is CASRSSGVGTGELFF. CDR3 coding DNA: TGTGCCAGCAGATCTAGCGGGGTCGGCACCGGGGAGCTGTTTTTT.

The CDR3 reads CAISGGTTQQYF. Here the CDR3 DNA reads TGTGCCATCAGTGGGGGGACTACACAGCAGTATTTT. This sequence joins TRBV10-3 and TRBJ2-3; 7 nucleotides align to TRBD2. The CDR3 totals 12 residues. Germline V gives CDR1 ENHRY, CDR2 SYGVKD. J was trimmed by 11 bases and V by 4 bases; bases with no gene match: 6.

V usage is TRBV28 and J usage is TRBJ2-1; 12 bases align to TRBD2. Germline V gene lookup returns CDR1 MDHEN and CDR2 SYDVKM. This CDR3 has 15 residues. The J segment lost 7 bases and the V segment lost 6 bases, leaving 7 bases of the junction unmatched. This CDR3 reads CASRPRGLAGNEQFF. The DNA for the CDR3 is TGTGCCAGCAGACCCCGTGGACTAGCGGGGAATGAGCAGTTCTTC.

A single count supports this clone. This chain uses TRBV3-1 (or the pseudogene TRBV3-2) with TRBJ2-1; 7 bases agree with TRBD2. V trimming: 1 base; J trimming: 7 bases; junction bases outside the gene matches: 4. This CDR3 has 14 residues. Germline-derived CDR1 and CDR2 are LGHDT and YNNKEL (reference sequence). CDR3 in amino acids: CASSQARTSNEQFF. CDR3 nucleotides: TGTGCCAGCAGCCAAGCAAGGACTAGTAATGAGCAGTTCTTC.

The CDR3 is CASSEGQTPYEQYF. Here the CDR3 DNA reads TGCGCCAGCAGCGAGGGACAGACACCTTACGAGCAGTACTTC. The chain joins TRBV5-1 to TRBJ2-7; 7 bases are shared with TRBD1. Germline CDR1 and CDR2: SGHRS and YFSETQ. The trim removed 4 bases at V and 4 bases at J, leaving 8 bases unmatched. The CDR3 has 14 amino acids.